This T cell receptor beta chain was captured by sequencing in a study of blood T cell repertoires in COVID-19 (dated by TCRdb to the early 2020s). The study in broad terms: Samples covering the acute and convalescent phases of COVID-19 were provided by collaborators in the United States, Italy and Spain. Where available, HLA class I and class II types were obtained from metadata supplied by the sample provider rather than from assay-based typing. A freely available public database, intended as a resource for researchers studying the immune response to SARS-CoV-2, is where the repertoires were released. The sample metadata nearly always contained a de-identified subject ID, COVID-19 status, age in years and sex. The samples were drawn from two sources: the first 160 participants of the ongoing ImmuneRACE study, and about 1,300 subjects contributed by 6 global collaborators. The material from the prospective study consisted of cDNA or gDNA derived from T cells, B-cell-depleted T cells, or PBMCs. Subjects who had been exposed to COVID-19, were actively infected with it, or had recovered from it provided the deeply sampled blood TCRbeta repertoires that made up the dataset.

The collaborating institutions used their own protocols to collect whole blood in K2EDTA tubes. Collaborator samples were shipped for TCRbeta analysis as frozen whole blood, isolated PBMCs, or DNA extracted from either sample type. TCRbeta CDR3 regions were amplified from genomic DNA using the immunoSEQ Assay, a bias-controlled multiplex PCR. The paper's processing steps were these. The number of nucleated cells in each sample was estimated from the amplification of reference gene primers within the assay. Sequence reads were collapsed and filtered to measure the absolute abundance of every unique TCRbeta CDR3 rearrangement. For each sample, productive Simpson clonality was calculated as the square root of Simpson's diversity index across productive rearrangements. TCRdb mirrors the immuneACCESS table, restricted to in-frame sequences. Some clones are absent from its copies; in checked studies, under half trace to an unresolved V gene, and the reason for the others is unknown. For V, J and clone size, that table is used; D and trimming come from the DNA. This sample has some 180,000 clones in its table, and 70% to 90% of those were observed once. The leading ten clones occupy around 21% of the sample.

The germline V gene yields SNHLY for CDR1 and FYNNEI for CDR2. Relative to germline, V is 5 bases shorter and J is 0 bases shorter, with 11 bases between their ends. Inclusive of the bounding cysteine and phenylalanine, the CDR3 is 14 residues long. This entry keeps only the CDR3 DNA: 42 bases, framed from base 1. With respect to this clone: The clone's antigen remains unknown. One base away there is no much larger clone; base qualities are not given.

Paper-wide results and their limitations: Clinical and demographic metadata were provided uncurated, with the amount varying by source and participant.

Sample: peripheral blood. The rearranged chain carries TRBV2 and TRBJ2-7, with TRBD2 as a weak D call on 6 bases. The receptor was isolated from a man between 65 and 85 years old with active or convalescent COVID-19. The base sequence is TGTGCCAGCAGTTGGGACTTGAGCTCCTACGAGCAGTACTTC. This sequence encodes CASSWDLSSYEQYF.